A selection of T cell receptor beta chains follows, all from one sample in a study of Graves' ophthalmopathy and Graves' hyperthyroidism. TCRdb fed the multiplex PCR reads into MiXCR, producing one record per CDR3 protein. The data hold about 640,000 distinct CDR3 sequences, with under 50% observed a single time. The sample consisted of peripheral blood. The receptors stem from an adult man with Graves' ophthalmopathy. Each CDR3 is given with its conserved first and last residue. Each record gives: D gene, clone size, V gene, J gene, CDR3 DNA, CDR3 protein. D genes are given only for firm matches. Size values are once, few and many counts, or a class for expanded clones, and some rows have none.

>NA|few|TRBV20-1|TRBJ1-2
TGCAGTGCTAGAGATGGGAGCGACGTTACGAGCGGCTACACCTTC
CSARDGSDVTSGYTF
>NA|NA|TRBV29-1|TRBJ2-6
TGCAGCGCGATACTTAACTCTGGGGCCAACGTCCTGACCTTC
CSAILNSGANVLTF
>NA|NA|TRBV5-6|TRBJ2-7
TGTGCCAGCAGCTTGTATTACAGGGGGGGCCTCCACGAGCAGTACTTC
CASSLYYRGGLHEQYF
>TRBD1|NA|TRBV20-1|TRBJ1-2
TGCAGTGCTAGAACCGGGACAGGGGGATATGGCTACACCTTC
CSARTGTGGYGYTF
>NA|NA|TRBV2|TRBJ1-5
TGTGCCAGCAGTGAAGCTAGGCGGAGGGATCAGCCCCAGCATTTT
CASSEARRRDQPQHF
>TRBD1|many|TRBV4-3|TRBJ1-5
TGCGCCAGCAGCCAAGATACAGGGGTTTCTCAGCCCCAGCATTTT
CASSQDTGVSQPQHF
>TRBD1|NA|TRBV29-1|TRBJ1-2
TGCAGCATTGGCCCCAGGACAGGGTCGTATGGCTACACCTTC
CSIGPRTGSYGYTF
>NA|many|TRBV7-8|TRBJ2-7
TGTGCCAGCAGACGAGACGGCTACGAGCAGTACTTC
CASRRDGYEQYF
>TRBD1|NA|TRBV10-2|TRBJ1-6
TGCGCCAGCAGTGATGGGACAGGGGGCGATTCACCCCTCCACTTT
CASSDGTGGDSPLHF
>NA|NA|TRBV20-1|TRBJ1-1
TGCAGTGCCAACAGGTACACTGGAGCTTTCTTT
CSANRYTGAFF
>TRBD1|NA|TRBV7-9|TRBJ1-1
TGTGCCAGCAGCTTCGGACAGGGGGCGTCTGAAGCTTTCTTT
CASSFGQGASEAFF
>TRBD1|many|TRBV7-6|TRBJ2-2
TGTGCCAGCAGCTCGGGACAGGGACGACACGGGGAGCTGTTTTTT
CASSSGQGRHGELFF
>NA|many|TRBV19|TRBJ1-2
TGTGCCAGTAGTATAGGGATCGCAGCTAACTATGGCTACACCTTC
CASSIGIAANYGYTF
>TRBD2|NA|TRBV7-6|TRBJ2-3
TGTGCCAGCAGCTTAGGGCCTACTAGCGGTAGCACAGATACGCAGTATTTT
CASSLGPTSGSTDTQYF
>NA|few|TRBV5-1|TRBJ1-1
TGCGCCAGCAGCTCGACCGGAGGAACAGGTGAAGCTTTCTTT
CASSSTGGTGEAFF
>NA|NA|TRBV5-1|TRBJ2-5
TGCGCCAGCGGCTTGGGCGGGGGCGGCCTTCAAGAGACCCAGTACTTC
CASGLGGGGLQETQYF
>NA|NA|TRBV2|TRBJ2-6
TGTGCCATCAGGCCTCAGGGAAGCTCTGGGGCCAACGTCCTGACTTTC
CAIRPQGSSGANVLTF
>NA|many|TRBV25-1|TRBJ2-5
TGTGCCAGCAGTGAATTCGACAGGACGGAGACCCAGTACTTC
CASSEFDRTETQYF
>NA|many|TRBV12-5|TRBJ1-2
TGTGCTAGTGGTTTGGTACAGGGACCAAACAGGAATGGCTACACCTTC
CASGLVQGPNRNGYTF
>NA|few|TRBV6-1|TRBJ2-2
TGTGCCAGCAGTGCCTACCAAGGAAGGACCGGGGAGCTGTTTTTT
CASSAYQGRTGELFF
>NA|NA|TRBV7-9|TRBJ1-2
NA
CASSVGTGAGNTF
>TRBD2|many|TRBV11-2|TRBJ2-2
TGTGCCAGCAGCTATAGACTAGCGGAGAAGATCGGGGAGCTGTTTTTT
CASSYRLAEKIGELFF
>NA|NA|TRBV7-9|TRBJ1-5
TGTGCCAGCAGCGGAGGGGATTATCAGCCCCAGCATTTT
CASSGGDYQPQHF
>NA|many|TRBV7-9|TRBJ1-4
TGTGCCAGCAGCTACGGACCGGGCAGGGAAAAACTGTTTTTT
CASSYGPGREKLFF
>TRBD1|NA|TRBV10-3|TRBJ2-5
TGTGCCACGACTGAGGACAGGGCTGAGACCCAGTACTTC
CATTEDRAETQYF
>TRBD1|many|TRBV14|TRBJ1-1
TGTGCCAGCAGTCCCGGGACAGGGATTGAAGCTTTCTTT
CASSPGTGIEAFF
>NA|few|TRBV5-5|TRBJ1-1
TGTGCCAGCAGCTCTCCCCAGGGGCGGGCTGAAGCTTTCTTT
CASSSPQGRAEAFF
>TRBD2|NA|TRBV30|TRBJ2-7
TGTGCCTGGCCACCCCCGGGACTAGAAGGGGAGCAGTACTTC
CAWPPPGLEGEQYF
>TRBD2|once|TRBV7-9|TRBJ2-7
TGTGCCAGCAGCGTGACTAGCGGGAGTAAGAACGAGCAGTACTTC
CASSVTSGSKNEQYF
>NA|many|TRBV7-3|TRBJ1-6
TGTGCCAGCAGCTTAACCCCCGGAAGTTCACCCCTCCACTTT
CASSLTPGSSPLHF
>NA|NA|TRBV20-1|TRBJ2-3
TGCAGTGCTAGGCAGGGGTACTATTTT
CSARQGYYF
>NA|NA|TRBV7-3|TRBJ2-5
TGTGCCAGCAGCTTAACGGCAGGGGCCGGGACCCAGTACTTC
CASSLTAGAGTQYF
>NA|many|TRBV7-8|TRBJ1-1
TGTGCCAGCAGCTTCTCCGGTCGGAGGGACACTGAAGCTTTCTTT
CASSFSGRRDTEAFF
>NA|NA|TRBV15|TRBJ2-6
TGTGCCACCAGCAGCTTCCAGGGCTCTGGGGCCAACGTCCTGACTTTC
CATSSFQGSGANVLTF
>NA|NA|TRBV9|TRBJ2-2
TGTGCCAGCAGCGTAGGGGACGCCGGGGAGCTGTTTTTT
CASSVGDAGELFF
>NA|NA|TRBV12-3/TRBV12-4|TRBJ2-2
TGTGCCAGCAGTTCCGAGGGGGGAACCGGGGAGCTGTTTTTT
CASSSEGGTGELFF
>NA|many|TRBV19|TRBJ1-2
TGTGCCAGTAGTCATAACCCAGGGAACTATGGCTACACCTTC
CASSHNPGNYGYTF
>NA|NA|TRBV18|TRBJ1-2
TGTGCCAGCTCACCACCATCAGGGGAGTCTGGCTACACCTTC
CASSPPSGESGYTF
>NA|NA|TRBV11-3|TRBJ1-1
TGTGCCAGCAGCCCCCGGGAAGGGGGTAGGGCTTTCTTT
CASSPREGGRAFF
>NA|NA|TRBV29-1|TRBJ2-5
TGCAGCGTTGAAGTCGGCGGCGTAAGACAAGAGACCCAGTACTTC
CSVEVGGVRQETQYF
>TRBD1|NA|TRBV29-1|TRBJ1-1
TGCAGCCACGACAGGGCCGACACTGAAGCTTTCTTT
CSHDRADTEAFF
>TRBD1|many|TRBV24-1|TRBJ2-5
TGTGCCACCAGTGATCACCCATCCGGACAGGGTGGGGAGACCCAGTACTTC
CATSDHPSGQGGETQYF
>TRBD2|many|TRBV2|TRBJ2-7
TGTGCCAGCCGACAGCGGGAGGGATCCTACGAGCAGTACTTC
CASRQREGSYEQYF